This TCR beta chain was identified in a study of breast tumors, draining lymph nodes, adjacent tissues. Study-level findings and limits: Tumor and nontumor repertoires were significantly more similar in luminal-like than in basal-like breast cancer.

TCRdb reprocessed the multiplex PCR reads with MiXCR, giving one entry per CDR3 protein. The table lists 83,000 or so distinct CDR3 sequences, about 21% of them singletons. This clonotype was counted a few times. Its antigen is not known. Breast cancer patients provided tissue from their axillary draining lymph nodes. Germline CDR1 MDHEN, CDR2 SYDVKM. V shed 5 bases and J shed 4 bases, with 15 bases lying between them. The CDR3 totals 15 residues. The rearrangement links TRBV28 to TRBJ2-1; D possibly corresponds to TRBD2 (6 bases). The TCR comes from a female donor with breast cancer. Some clones in this sample may be carry-over from other donors' samples. The sample consisted of axillary lymph node tissue. The CDR3 spells CASSRQGLRYNEQFF. CDR3 coding DNA: TGTGCCAGCAGTCGTCAGGGACTTAGGTACAATGAGCAGTTCTTC.